The TCR beta chain under discussion was sequenced for a study of OX40 agonist ivuxolimab in advanced cancers. In terms of the full investigation: Ivuxolimab, which targeted the costimulatory receptor OX40 (CD134), was an agonistic, fully human IgG2 monoclonal antibody. Intravenous ivuxolimab was administered to patients every 2 weeks at six dose levels: 0.01, 0.1, 0.3, 1.5, 3 and 10 mg/kg. Of the 50 to 55 dose-escalation patients, hepatocellular carcinoma was present in some 19, melanoma in around 15, renal cell carcinoma in 9 and head and neck cancer in 9. In the dose-escalation cohort, more than 75% of patients were male, and the mean age was around 60 years, with a range of about 23 to 80. Patients were allowed to have had prior anti-PD-1, anti-PD-L1 or anti-CTLA-4 therapy, and 40% to 45% of the dose-escalation patients had previously received checkpoint inhibitors. Partial responses were achieved by three dose-escalation patients, of whom one had hepatocellular carcinoma and two had cutaneous melanoma. Peripheral TCRbeta sequencing was intended to test whether TCR sequence diversity was altered and clonal T-cell expansion was caused by ivuxolimab. The paper describes the monotherapy dose-escalation part (N of about 54 patients) of the phase I trial of ivuxolimab. Results and caveats for the whole study, not just this receptor: Low levels of normalized T-cell clonal expansion were also shown by some nonresponding patients. The antigen specificity of the peripheral T cells that underwent clonal expansion was not determined. Clonal expansion of both CD4+ and CD8+ blood T cells was observed from baseline to week 6 at doses 0.1 to 3.0 mg/kg. After ivuxolimab, CD8+ T cells had more expanded clones than CD4+ T cells on average. Partial responders in the 0.1-3.0 mg/kg groups had among the lowest normalized peripheral clonal expansion, especially among CD8+ T cells.

Based on the germline V gene, the CDR1 and CDR2 sequences are SGHRS and YFSETQ. The CDR3 holds 15 amino acids from the cysteine to the phenylalanine. The kept DNA is CDR3 alone, 45 bases in frame from the first base. Ends trimmed: V by 4 bases, J by 5 bases; bases unmatched to a gene: 10. Genomic DNA was extracted from sorted cells for sequencing of the TCRbeta CDR3 region. The immunoSEQ Assay was used to sequence the TCRbeta CDR3 regions. TCRdb retrieved this table from immuneACCESS and kept in-frame rearrangements only. Not all clones are present; in checked studies, unresolved V genes account for under half, and no reason is known for the remainder. Across this sample there are about 72,000 clones, with more than 80% seen only once. The ten largest clones add up to 0.94% of the sample. The trial excluded patients who had a history of autoimmune disease or were on systemic immunosuppression. Peripheral blood for TCR sequencing was collected from all dose cohorts at baseline, on cycle 4 day 1, and on cycle 7 day 1. The samples were drawn from a first-in-human, open-label, multicenter phase I dose-escalation trial of ivuxolimab. Adults with locally advanced or metastatic melanoma, renal cell, hepatocellular, or head and neck squamous cell carcinoma were enrolled in the trial. Before TCR sequencing, CD4+ T cells and CD8+ T cells from peripheral blood were sorted into separate populations.

To note about this clone: Its antigen is unknown. The record has no base qualities; no much larger clone is one base away.

The chain uses TRBV5-1 and TRBJ2-3; the central 7 bases match TRBD2. The specimen comprised CD4+ or CD8+ T cells sorted from blood, sampled in a trial of the OX40 agonist ivuxolimab. The TCR comes from an adult with an advanced solid tumor such as melanoma, head and neck, liver or kidney cancer. CDR3 sequence: CASSLEGRAIDTQYF. The DNA is as follows: TGCGCCAGCAGCCTGGAGGGGAGGGCCATAGATACGCAGTATTTT. This CDR3, with the reference TRBV5-1 and TRBJ2-3 proteins standing in past its ends, gives the full variable domain KAGVTQTPRYLIKTRGQQVTLSCSPISGHRSVSWYQQTPGQGLQFLFEYFSETQRNKGNFPGRFSGRQFSNSRSEMNVSTLELGDSALYLCASSLEGRAIDTQYFGPGTRLTVL.